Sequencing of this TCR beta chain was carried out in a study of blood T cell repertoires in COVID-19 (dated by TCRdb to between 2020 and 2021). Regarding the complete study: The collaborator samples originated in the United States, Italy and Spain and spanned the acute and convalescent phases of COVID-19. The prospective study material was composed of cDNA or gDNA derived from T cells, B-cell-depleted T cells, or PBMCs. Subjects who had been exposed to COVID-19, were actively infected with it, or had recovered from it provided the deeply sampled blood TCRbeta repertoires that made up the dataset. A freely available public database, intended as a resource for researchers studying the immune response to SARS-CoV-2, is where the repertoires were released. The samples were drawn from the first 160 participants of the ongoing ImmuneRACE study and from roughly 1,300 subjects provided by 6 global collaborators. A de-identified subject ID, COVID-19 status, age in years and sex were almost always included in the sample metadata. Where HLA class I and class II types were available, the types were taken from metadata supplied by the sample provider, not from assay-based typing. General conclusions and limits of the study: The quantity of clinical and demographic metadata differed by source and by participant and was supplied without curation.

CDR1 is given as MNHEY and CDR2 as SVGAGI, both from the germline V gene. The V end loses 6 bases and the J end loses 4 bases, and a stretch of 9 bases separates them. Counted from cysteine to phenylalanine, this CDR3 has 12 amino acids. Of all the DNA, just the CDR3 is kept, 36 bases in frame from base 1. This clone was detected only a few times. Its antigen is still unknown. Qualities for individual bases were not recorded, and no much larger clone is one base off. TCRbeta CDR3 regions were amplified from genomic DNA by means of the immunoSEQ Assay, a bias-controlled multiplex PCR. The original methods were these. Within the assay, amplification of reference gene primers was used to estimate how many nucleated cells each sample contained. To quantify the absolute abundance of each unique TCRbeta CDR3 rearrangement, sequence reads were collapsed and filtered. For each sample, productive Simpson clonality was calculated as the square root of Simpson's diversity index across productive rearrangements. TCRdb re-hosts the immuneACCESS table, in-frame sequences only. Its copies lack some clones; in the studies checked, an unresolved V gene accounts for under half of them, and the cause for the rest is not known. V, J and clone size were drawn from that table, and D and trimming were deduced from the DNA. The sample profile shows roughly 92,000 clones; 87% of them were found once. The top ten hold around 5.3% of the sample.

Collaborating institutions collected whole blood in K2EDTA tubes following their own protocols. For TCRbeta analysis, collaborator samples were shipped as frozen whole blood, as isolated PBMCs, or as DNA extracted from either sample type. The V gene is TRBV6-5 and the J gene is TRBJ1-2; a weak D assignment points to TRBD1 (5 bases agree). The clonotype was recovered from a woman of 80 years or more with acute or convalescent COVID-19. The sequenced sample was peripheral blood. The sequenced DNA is TGTGCCAGCAGCTTCGACAGCTATGGCTACACCTTC. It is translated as CASSFDSYGYTF.